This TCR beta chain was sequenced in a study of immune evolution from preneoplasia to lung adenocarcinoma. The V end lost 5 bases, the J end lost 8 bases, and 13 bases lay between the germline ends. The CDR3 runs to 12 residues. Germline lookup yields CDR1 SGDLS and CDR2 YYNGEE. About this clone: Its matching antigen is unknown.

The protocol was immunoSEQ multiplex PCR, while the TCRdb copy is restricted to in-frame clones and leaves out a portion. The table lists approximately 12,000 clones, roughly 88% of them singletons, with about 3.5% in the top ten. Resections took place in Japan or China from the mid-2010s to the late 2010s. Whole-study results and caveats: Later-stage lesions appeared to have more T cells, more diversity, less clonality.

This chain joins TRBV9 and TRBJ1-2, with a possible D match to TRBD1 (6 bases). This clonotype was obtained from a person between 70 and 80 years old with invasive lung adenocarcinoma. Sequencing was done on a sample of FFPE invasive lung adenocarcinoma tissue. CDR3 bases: TGTGCCAGCAGTTACGGACAGCGGGGCTACACCTTC. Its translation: CASSYGQRGYTF.